This T cell receptor (beta chain) was identified during a study of shared clonotypes between healthy human individuals. Findings and limits, study-wide: Unshared clonotypes carried lower generation probabilities than those common to all four donors. Sampling covered nothing but blood. Tissue TCR repertoires likely differ from those found in blood.

CD8 cells classed as naive were CD45RO-negative and positively selected for CCR7, excluding terminally differentiated effector memory CD45RA+ cells. Points on this clone: Antigen unknown.

For sorted subsets, roughly 200 ng DNA per replicate equaled 33,000 or so T cell genomes. Clones were sequenced by immunoSEQ multiplex PCR, and TCRdb holds only the in-frame ones, with some missing. This sample has about 2.1 million clones, with just over 90% found just once. The sequence was collected from a man in his late teens or twenties in good health. Some clones in this sample may be carry-over from other donors' samples. Material for sequencing was naive CD8+ T cells from PBMCs.

The CDR3 protein is CASSLSGKYGYTF. In DNA, the CDR3 is TGTGCCAGCAGCTTATCGGGGAAATATGGCTACACCTTC. This chain links TRBV7-9 with TRBJ1-2; D is ambiguous. The CDR3 is 13 residues long. Germline V CDR1 and CDR2: SEHNR, FQNEAQ (reference sequence). V lost 2 bases and J lost 5, with 9 bases in between.